These 29 T cell receptor beta chains share one sample of origin, sequenced in a study of cytomegalovirus exposure and HLA in healthy donors. Clones were sequenced by immunoSEQ multiplex PCR, and TCRdb holds only the in-frame ones, with some missing. The profile shows around 300,000 clones, around 85% of them singletons. Sequenced sample: PBMCs. The receptors derive from a woman younger than 35 in good health and CMV-seronegative.

The chain links TRBV5-1 to TRBJ2-7, with 7 bases that match TRBD1. Germline values: CDR1 SGHRS, CDR2 YFSETQ. The V segment lost 3 bases and the J segment 1 base; nucleotides outside the gene matches: 10. The CDR3 runs to 16 residues. The CDR3 reads CASSSSTGPVSYEQYF. The CDR3 region has the DNA TGCGCCAGCAGCTCCTCGACAGGGCCGGTTTCCTACGAGCAGTACTTC.

The rearrangement links TRBV13 to TRBJ1-2; 12 bases map to TRBD1. Trimming took 5 bases from V and 9 from J; bases not matched to a gene: 7. This CDR3 spans 14 amino acids. CDR1 PRHDT and CDR2 FYEKMQ come from the germline V gene (reference sequence). This chain's CDR3 is CASSQPGQGASYTF. For the CDR3, the DNA is TGTGCCAGCAGCCAACCGGGACAGGGGGCGAGCTACACCTTC.

V gene TRBV11-3 combines with J gene TRBJ2-2; 9 positions match TRBD1. The trim removed 5 bases at V and 2 bases at J, leaving 6 bases unmatched. Germline-derived CDR1 and CDR2 are SGHNT and YENEEA. There are 16 residues in the CDR3. CDR3 protein: CASSPRTGANTGELFF. Written as DNA, the CDR3 is TGTGCCAGCAGCCCGAGGACAGGGGCAAACACCGGGGAGCTGTTTTTT.

The chain has TRBV4-1 and TRBJ1-3, with D tentatively TRBD1 (6 bases). This CDR3 spans 16 amino acids. Germline V lookup: CDR1 MGHRA, CDR2 YSYEKL. V shed 1 base and J shed 1 base, with 11 bases lying between them. The CDR3 DNA reads TGCGCCAGCAGCCAAGGGGGACAAAGATCTGGAAACACCATATATTTT. It is translated as CASSQGGQRSGNTIYF.

The rearrangement links TRBV30 to TRBJ2-7; perhaps TRBD2 as D (7 bases). The germline V gene encodes CDR1 GTSNPN and CDR2 SVGIG (reference sequence). The V end lost 2 bases, the J end lost 5 bases, and 16 bases lay between the germline ends. The CDR3 contains 14 residues. CDR3 DNA: TGTGCCTGGAGTCAAGGACTAGGGGGAAACGAGCAGTACTTC. Its translation: CAWSQGLGGNEQYF. Based on the CDR3 plus reference TRBV30 and TRBJ2-7, the full variable domain is SQTIHQWPATLVQPVGSPLSLECTVEGTSNPNLYWYRQAAGRGLQLLFYSVGIGQISSEVPQNLSASRPQDRQFILSSKKLLLSDSGFYLCAWSQGLGGNEQYFGPGTRLTVT.

This chain connects TRBV6-5 to TRBJ1-2, with 7 bases matching TRBD1. Germline trimming cut 5 bases from V and 6 bases from J; bases unmatched to any gene: 9. Per germline, CDR1 MNHEY and CDR2 SVGAGI. The CDR3 extends over 14 amino acids. CDR3 residues: CASSPRQGLDGYTF. In nucleotides, the CDR3 is TGTGCCAGCAGTCCCAGACAGGGATTGGATGGCTACACCTTC.

The gene calls are TRBV4-3 and TRBJ2-7; TRBD1 matches 10 bases. The CDR3 contains 15 residues. The junction had 6 bases not matched to a gene; V was cut back by 4 bases and J by 3 bases. CDR1 and CDR2 from the germline V gene are LGHNA and YSLEER. The CDR3 region is CASSRLGTGVYEQYF. As DNA, the CDR3 is TGCGCCAGCAGCCGTCTAGGGACAGGGGTCTACGAGCAGTACTTC.

This sequence joins TRBV4-3 and TRBJ1-1, with a tentative D call TRBD1 (5 bases). CDR1 LGHNA and CDR2 YSLEER come from the germline V gene. The CDR3 runs to 16 residues. V was pared by 3 bases and J by 3 bases, with 17 bases between. The CDR3 sequence is CASSQFQARADTEAFF. The CDR3 DNA sequence: TGCGCCAGCAGCCAGTTCCAGGCCAGGGCAGACACTGAAGCTTTCTTT.

This clone has only one observation. V gene TRBV6-5 combines with J gene TRBJ2-1, with D uncertain. CDR1 MNHEY and CDR2 SVGAGI come from the germline V gene. V was shortened by 6 bases and J by 5 bases, with 8 bases between the two germline ends. The CDR3 sequence is 12 residues long. The CDR3 spells CASRTQNNEQFF. The CDR3 region has the DNA TGTGCCAGCAGGACACAGAACAATGAGCAGTTCTTC.

For the CDR3, the DNA is TGTGCCAGCAGTTCCCAGGGGTCCGAGCAGTACTTC. Its translation is CASSSQGSEQYF. The V and J genes are TRBV27 and TRBJ2-7; possibly TRBD1 for D (6 bases). The CDR3 has 12 amino acids. From germline, CDR1 is MNHEY and CDR2 SMNVEV (reference sequence). The V and J ends lost 4 bases and 6 bases respectively, with 10 bases between them.

The DNA for the CDR3 is TGTGCCAGCAGTTCCGACAGGGGGCGGACCGGGGAGCTGTTTTTT. Its protein product is CASSSDRGRTGELFF. The V gene is TRBV6-5, the J gene TRBJ2-2; 10 bases fit TRBD1. The CDR3 is made up of 15 amino acids. The V and J ends lost 4 bases and 5 bases, in that order; junction bases with no gene match: 4. Per germline, CDR1 MNHEY and CDR2 SVGAGI.

The CDR3 coding sequence is TGTGCCAGCAGTGACCTCAGTGGGACAGGGGAGGATGGCTACACCTTC. Protein sequence: CASSDLSGTGEDGYTF. J is TRBJ1-2 and V is TRBV6-4; TRBD1 matches at 10 bases. Germline trimming cut 2 bases from V and 6 bases from J; bases unmatched to any gene: 9. Germline V lookup: CDR1 MRHNA, CDR2 SNTAGT. The length of the CDR3 is 16 residues.

This chain connects TRBV19 to TRBJ1-3; D might be TRBD1 (6 bases). The CDR3 loop spans 15 amino acids. Germline V gene lookup returns CDR1 LNHDA and CDR2 SQIVND (reference sequence). V gave up 3 bases and J gave up 5 bases, with 14 bases separating them. CDR3 coding DNA: TGTGCCAGTAGTATCCCGCGGGGGGCCAGAAACACCATATATTTT. It is translated as CASSIPRGARNTIYF.

The chain uses TRBV11-1 and TRBJ2-1, with TRBD1 identical over 7 bases. The J segment lost 5 bases and the V segment lost 5 bases, leaving 12 bases of the junction unmatched. Per the germline V gene, CDR1 is SGHAT and CDR2 is FQDESV (reference sequence). The CDR3 totals 16 residues. CDR3 loop: CASSLYRGPPNNEQFF. DNA for the CDR3: TGTGCCAGCAGCCTCTACAGGGGCCCCCCCAACAATGAGCAGTTCTTC.

The chain carries TRBV6-6 and TRBJ2-1; TRBD2 matches 7 bases. The germline CDR1 and CDR2 sequences are MNHNY and SVGAGI (reference sequence). The trim removed 2 bases at V and 5 bases at J, leaving 3 bases unmatched. The CDR3 is 14 residues long. The CDR3, as DNA: TGTGCCAGCAGTTACAGGCTAGCGGACAATGAGCAGTTCTTC. Encoded protein: CASSYRLADNEQFF.

This chain links TRBV5-4 with TRBJ1-1; a possible D gene is TRBD1 (6 bases). Trimming cost V 1 base and J 1 base, with 11 bases left between them. The CDR3 is 15 amino acids. CDR1 and CDR2 from the germline V gene are SGHNT and YYREEE (reference sequence). The CDR3 DNA sequence: TGTGCCAGCAGCTTGCCGTACAGGGCGAACACTGAAGCTTTCTTT. Protein sequence: CASSLPYRANTEAFF.

The chain is built from TRBV27 and TRBJ2-7; 7 bases agree with TRBD1. The J segment lost 6 bases and the V segment lost 0 bases, leaving 11 bases of the junction unmatched. Germline V lookup: CDR1 MNHEY, CDR2 SMNVEV (reference sequence). This CDR3 is 16 amino acids long. The CDR3 sequence is CASSLSLTGAGTEQYF. In DNA, the CDR3 is TGTGCCAGCAGTTTATCCCTAACAGGGGCAGGTACCGAGCAGTACTTC.

The CDR3 protein is CASSATGIDGYEQYF. The CDR3 DNA reads as TGCGCCAGCAGTGCTACAGGGATAGACGGCTACGAGCAGTACTTC. The chain links TRBV10-1 to TRBJ2-7, with D maybe TRBD1 (6 bases). CDR3 length: 15 amino acids. CDR1 WNHNN and CDR2 SYGVQD come from the germline V gene (reference sequence). Deletions cut 4 bases from V and 3 bases from J, with 16 bases between.

This clone was recorded a few times. V usage is TRBV7-6 and J usage is TRBJ2-7; TRBD2 aligns across 7 bases. J lost 6 bases, V lost 1 base, and 6 bases had no gene match. The CDR3 has 14 residues. Per germline, CDR1 SGHVS and CDR2 FNYEAQ. CDR3 sequence reads: CASSLELASAEQYF. The DNA for the CDR3 is TGTGCCAGCAGCTTAGAACTAGCGTCAGCCGAGCAGTACTTC.

This sequence joins TRBV6-5 and TRBJ1-2, with D tentatively TRBD1 (5 bases). V gave up 7 bases and J gave up 1 base, with 16 bases separating them. This CDR3 has 15 amino acids. Germline CDR1 is MNHEY and CDR2 is SVGAGI. The CDR3 loop is CASTSTAGINYGYTF. The CDR3 region has the DNA TGTGCCAGCACCTCGACAGCAGGGATTAACTATGGCTACACCTTC.

J is TRBJ2-1 and V is TRBV28; 8 nucleotides line up with TRBD2. The V gene end was trimmed by 6 bases and the J gene end by 7 bases; junction bases not matched to a gene: 2. The CDR3 has 12 amino acids. Germline-derived CDR1 and CDR2 are MDHEN and SYDVKM. The CDR3 region has the DNA TGTGCCAGCAGCGGGGGGGCTAATGAGCAGTTCTTC. Translated: CASSGGANEQFF. The full variable domain, rest sourced from reference TRBV28 and TRBJ2-1, is DVKVTQSSRYLVKRTGEKVFLECVQDMDHENMFWYRQDPGLGLRLIYFSYDVKMKEKGDIPEGYSVSREKKERFSLILESASTNQTSMYLCASSGGANEQFFGPGTRLTVL.

This rearrangement joins TRBV25-1 to TRBJ2-3, with a tentative D call TRBD2 (5 bases). CDR1 and CDR2 (germline): MGHDK, SYGVNS. Deletions cut 1 base from V and 2 bases from J, with 16 bases between. This CDR3 has 17 amino acids. The DNA of the CDR3 is TGTGCCAGCAGTGAATTCCTAAGCGGAGGCTACACAGATACGCAGTATTTT. Protein: CASSEFLSGGYTDTQYF.

V is TRBV5-4 and J is TRBJ2-5; 15 nucleotides agree with TRBD2. The CDR3 has 16 amino acids. The J segment lost 7 bases and the V segment lost 1 base, leaving 5 bases of the junction unmatched. Looked up from germline, CDR1 is SGHNT and CDR2 is YYREEE (reference sequence). The DNA for the CDR3 is TGTGCCAGCAGCTTGTGGACTAGCGGGGGGGGCTTGACCCAGTACTTC. Translation: CASSLWTSGGGLTQYF.

The chain combines TRBV9 with TRBJ1-1; D is unclear. Germline CDR1 is SGDLS and CDR2 is YYNGEE. The CDR3 has 14 residues. Trimming shortened V by 0 bases and J by 3 bases, and 9 bases separated the two germline ends. CDR3 nucleotide sequence: TGTGCCAGCAGCGTAGACACCCAGGACACTGAAGCTTTCTTT. Protein: CASSVDTQDTEAFF.

The chain has TRBV7-9 and TRBJ2-3; 8 bases align to TRBD1. Per the germline V gene, CDR1 is SEHNR and CDR2 is FQNEAQ (reference sequence). Trimming at V came to 3 bases and at J to 3 bases, leaving 2 bases not matched to a gene. This CDR3 comprises 14 residues. In DNA, the CDR3 is TGTGCCAGCAGCTTGGACAGGGTTACAGATACGCAGTATTTT. It specifies CASSLDRVTDTQYF. The whole variable domain, filled in from reference TRBV7-9 and TRBJ2-3, reads DTGVSQNPRHKITKRGQNVTFRCDPISEHNRLYWYRQTLGQGPEFLTYFQNEAQLEKSRLLSDRFSAERPKGSFSTLEIQRTEQGDSAMYLCASSLDRVTDTQYFGPGTRLTVL.

The rearrangement joins TRBV30 to TRBJ1-5; D unclear. V gave up 5 bases and J gave up 1 base, with 15 bases separating them. The CDR3 has 15 amino acids. Germline values: CDR1 GTSNPN, CDR2 SVGIG (reference sequence). Written as DNA, the CDR3 is TGTGCCTGGGATATCACTGGAGGAAGCAATCAGCCCCAGCATTTT. Translated: CAWDITGGSNQPQHF.

This clone was counted a few times. The J gene is TRBJ2-7, the V gene TRBV10-1, with D possibly TRBD1 on 5 matching bases. The germline V and J ends were trimmed by 4 bases and 3 bases, with 16 bases remaining between them. Per germline, CDR1 WNHNN and CDR2 SYGVQD (reference sequence). CDR3 length: 15 residues. The CDR3 loop reads CASSAKGSMGYEQYF. CDR3 DNA: TGCGCCAGCAGTGCTAAGGGGTCGATGGGCTACGAGCAGTACTTC.

The chain employs TRBV12-5 and TRBJ2-1; maybe TRBD2 (5 bases). V was cut by 4 bases and J by 4 bases, with 5 bases left in between. CDR1 LGHNT and CDR2 FRNRAP come from the germline V gene. The length of the CDR3 is 12 residues. The CDR3 nucleotides are TGTGCTAGTGGTTCGGGATACAATGAGCAGTTCTTC. Translation gives CASGSGYNEQFF.

The CDR3 is CASSPPPTEAFF. The CDR3 coding sequence is TGTGCCAGCAGTCCCCCCCCTACTGAAGCTTTCTTT. The chain recombines TRBV2 with TRBJ1-1, with D hard to call. CDR3 length equals 12 residues. V lost 5 bases and J lost 5, with 9 bases in between. The germline gives CDR1 SNHLY, CDR2 FYNNEI.